The rows below give T cell receptor beta chains drawn from one sample of a study of blood T cell repertoires in COVID-19. Generated by immunoSEQ multiplex PCR, the TCRdb table keeps only in-frame clones and is missing some. This sample has about 100,000 clones, with around 81% found just once. The specimen sequenced was peripheral blood. Source of these receptors: a middle-aged man with active or convalescent COVID-19. Both conserved end residues are part of each CDR3.

TRBV19	CASSIGGEGDEQYF
TRBV21-1	CASSTQSAGTPAYEQYF
TRBV3-1/TRBV3-2	CASSQGPSRGSTEAFF
TRBV5-1	CASSFRGAGELFF
TRBV19	CASSIRRGGNEKLFF
TRBV18	CASSLNLAGAETQYF
TRBV30	CAWTREGARQPQHF
TRBV29-1	CSVMTGTDTQYF
TRBV24-1	CATSDSRQGIRNTIYF
TRBV7-2	CASRLSGTSGIRTGELFF
TRBV4-1	CASSTAGYTGELFF
TRBV18	CASSRLTGGEKDF